This T cell receptor beta chain was recovered during a study of T cell changes during pregnancy in multiple sclerosis. The V end was cut by 2 bases, the J end by 0 bases, with 11 bases between. CDR1 MRHNA and CDR2 SNTAGT come from the germline V gene. The CDR3 covers 16 residues. This clone was detected only a few times. The data were produced by immunoSEQ multiplex PCR, yet TCRdb's version contains in-frame clones alone and is incomplete. The sample has 30,000 to 40,000 clones; roughly 94% are singletons. The input for sequencing was CD4+ T cells from peripheral blood mononuclear cells, taken in the third trimester of pregnancy. The gene calls are TRBV6-4 and TRBJ1-5; no definite D call. The source of this sequence is a female donor with multiple sclerosis, enrolled in a pregnancy study. The CDR3 is CASSDPHRYSNQPQHF. As DNA, the CDR3 is TGTGCCAGCAGTGACCCACACCGTTATAGCAATCAGCCCCAGCATTTT.